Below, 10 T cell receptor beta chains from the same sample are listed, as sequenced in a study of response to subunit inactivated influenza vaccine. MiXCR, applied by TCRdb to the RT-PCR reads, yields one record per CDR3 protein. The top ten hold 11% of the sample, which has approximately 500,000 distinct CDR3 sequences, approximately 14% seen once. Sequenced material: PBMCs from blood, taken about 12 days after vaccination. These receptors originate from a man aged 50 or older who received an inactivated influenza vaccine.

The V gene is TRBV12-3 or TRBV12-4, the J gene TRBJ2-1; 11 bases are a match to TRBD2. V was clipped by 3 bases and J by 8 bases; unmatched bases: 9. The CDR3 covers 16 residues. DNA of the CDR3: TGTGCCAGCAGTTTGTTCCTAGCGGGAGGAAGAGATGAGCAGTTCTTC. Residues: CASSLFLAGGRDEQFF.

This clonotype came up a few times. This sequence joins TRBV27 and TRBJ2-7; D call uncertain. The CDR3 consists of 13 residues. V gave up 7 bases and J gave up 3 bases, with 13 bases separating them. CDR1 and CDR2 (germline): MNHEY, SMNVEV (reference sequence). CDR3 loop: CASKSTLLYEQYF. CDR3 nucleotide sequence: TGTGCCAGCAAGTCCACGCTTCTCTACGAGCAGTACTTC.

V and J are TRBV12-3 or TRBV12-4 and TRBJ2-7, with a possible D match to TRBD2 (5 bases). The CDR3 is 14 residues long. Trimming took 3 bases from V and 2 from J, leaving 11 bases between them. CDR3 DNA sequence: TGTGCCAGCAGTTTGTCGGGGTTTGCCTACGAGCAGTACTTC. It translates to CASSLSGFAYEQYF.

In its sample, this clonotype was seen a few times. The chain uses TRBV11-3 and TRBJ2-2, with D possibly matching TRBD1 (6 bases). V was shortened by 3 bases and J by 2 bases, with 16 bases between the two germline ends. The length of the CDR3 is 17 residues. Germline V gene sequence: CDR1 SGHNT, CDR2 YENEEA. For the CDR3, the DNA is TGTGCCAGCAGCTTGTCTACCGGGACACTAAACACCGGGGAGCTGTTTTTT. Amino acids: CASSLSTGTLNTGELFF.

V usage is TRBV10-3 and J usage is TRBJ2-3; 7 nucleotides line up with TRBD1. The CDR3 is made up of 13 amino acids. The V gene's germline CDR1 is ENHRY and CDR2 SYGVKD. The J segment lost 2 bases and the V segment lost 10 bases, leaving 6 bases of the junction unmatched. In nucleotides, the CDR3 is TGTGCCAGCTTCGACAGGGACACAGATACGCAGTATTTT. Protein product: CASFDRDTDTQYF.

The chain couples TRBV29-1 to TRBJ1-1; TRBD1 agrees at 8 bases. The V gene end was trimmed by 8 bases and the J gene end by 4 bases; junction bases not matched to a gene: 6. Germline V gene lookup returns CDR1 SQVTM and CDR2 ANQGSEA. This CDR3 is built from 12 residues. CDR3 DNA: TGCAGCATGCCAGGGGGCGTCACTGAAGCTTTCTTT. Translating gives CSMPGGVTEAFF.

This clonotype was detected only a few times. The CDR3 DNA follows: TGTGCCAGCATGGGGGGCCTTTATGAAAAACTGTTTTTT. It is translated as CASMGGLYEKLFF. The gene calls are TRBV12-3 or TRBV12-4 and TRBJ1-4; tentative D call: TRBD1 (6 bases). V was trimmed by 7 bases and J by 6 bases, leaving 12 bases between them. The CDR3 extends over 13 amino acids.

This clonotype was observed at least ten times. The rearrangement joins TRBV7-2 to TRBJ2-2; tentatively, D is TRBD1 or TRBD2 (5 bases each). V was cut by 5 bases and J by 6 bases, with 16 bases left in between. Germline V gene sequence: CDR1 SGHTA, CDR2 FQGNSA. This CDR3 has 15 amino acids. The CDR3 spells CASSPHIGDAGELFF. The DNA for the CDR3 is TGTGCCAGCAGCCCCCATATTGGGGACGCCGGGGAGCTGTTTTTT.

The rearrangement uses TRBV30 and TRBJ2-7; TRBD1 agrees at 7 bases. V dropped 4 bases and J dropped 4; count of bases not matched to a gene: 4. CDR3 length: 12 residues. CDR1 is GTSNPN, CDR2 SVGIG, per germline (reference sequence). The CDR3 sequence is CAWNGRGYEQYF. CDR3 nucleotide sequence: TGTGCCTGGAATGGCAGGGGGTACGAGCAGTACTTC.

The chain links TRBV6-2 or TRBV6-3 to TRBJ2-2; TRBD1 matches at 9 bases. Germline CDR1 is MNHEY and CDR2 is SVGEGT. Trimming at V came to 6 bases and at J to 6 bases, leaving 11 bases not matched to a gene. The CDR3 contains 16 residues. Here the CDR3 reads CASRRQQGARSGELFF. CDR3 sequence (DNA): TGTGCCAGCAGGCGTCAACAGGGGGCGCGCTCCGGGGAGCTGTTTTTT.